This is a list of T cell receptor beta chains from one sample in a study of T-cell reconstitution after alpha-beta-depleted transplantation in children. TCRdb independently ran MiXCR on the PCR reads; one entry per CDR3 protein. The table has fewer than 350,000 distinct CDR3 sequences, around 10% seen once. The source material was PBMCs, sampled before TCRalphabeta/CD19-depleted stem cell transplant. The receptors originated from a boy under two years old with acute myeloid leukemia, due to receive a stem cell transplant. Each CDR3 is given with its conserved first and last residue. The D gene is left open where the match is weak. Only some rows state a clone size, as once, few, many or a class for expanded clones.

V gene	CDR3 length	D gene	J gene	clone size	CDR3 DNA	CDR3 protein
TRBV7-9	17	NA	TRBJ2-5	few	TGTGCCAGCAGCCCCCCCTACCGGGAAATGAAAAGGGAGACCCAGTACTTC	CASSPPYREMKRETQYF
TRBV24-1	16	TRBD1	TRBJ1-1	many	TGTGCCACCAGTGAAGGGGGACAGGGAATGAACACTGAAGCTTTCTTT	CATSEGGQGMNTEAFF
TRBV20-1	12	NA	TRBJ2-7	few	TGCAGTGCTAGAAATTTGCCCTACGAGCAGTACTTC	CSARNLPYEQYF
TRBV18	17	TRBD1	TRBJ2-7	many	TGTGCCAGCTCACAATTGGGGCAACAAGGGACAGGGGGCAGTTCCTACTTC	CASSQLGQQGTGGSSYF
TRBV6-2/TRBV6-3	15	NA	TRBJ2-1	many	TGTGCCAGCAGTTACGCAGGGAGCTCCTACAATGAGCAGTTCTTC	CASSYAGSSYNEQFF
TRBV4-3	16	TRBD2	TRBJ2-1	many	TGCGCCAGCAGCCAAGATAGACTAGCGATCTACAATGAGCAGTTCTTC	CASSQDRLAIYNEQFF
TRBV5-1	15	TRBD2	TRBJ2-1	NA	TGCGCCAGCAGCTTGGAAGGACTAGCGGGAGGGCTGCAGTTCTTC	CASSLEGLAGGLQFF
TRBV6-1	16	TRBD1	TRBJ1-1	many	TGTGCCAGCAGTGTTGACAGGGGGGCTAGGTGGACTGAAGCTTTCTTT	CASSVDRGARWTEAFF
TRBV4-2	16	NA	TRBJ2-1	many	TGTGCCAGCAGCCAAGGGGGGCGGAGCTCCTACAATGAGCAGTTCTTC	CASSQGGRSSYNEQFF
TRBV3-1	14	TRBD2	TRBJ2-7	many	TGTGCCAGCAGCAAAGGACTAGCGGGGTACGAGCAGTACTTC	CASSKGLAGYEQYF
TRBV7-3	14	TRBD1	TRBJ2-7	many	TGTGCCAGTCTCCCGGGACAGGGGACCTACGAGCAGTACTTC	CASLPGQGTYEQYF
TRBV6-2/TRBV6-3	17	TRBD1	TRBJ1-1	NA	TGTGCCAGCAGTTTCCGATGGACAGGGAGGGAGAACACTGAAGCTTTCTTT	CASSFRWTGRENTEAFF
TRBV7-6	15	NA	TRBJ2-7	many	TGTGCCAGCAGCTTAGAGGGGTCGCTAGCCCACGAGCAGTACTTC	CASSLEGSLAHEQYF
TRBV9	15	NA	TRBJ2-2	many	TGTGCCAGCAGCGTAGCGGGTACCGGCGCCGGGGAGCTGTTTTTT	CASSVAGTGAGELFF
TRBV6-5	14	NA	TRBJ2-7	many	TGTGCCAGCAGTTACTCCAGGGACCCCTACGAGCAGTACTTC	CASSYSRDPYEQYF
TRBV5-1	16	NA	TRBJ2-1	few	TGCGCCAGCAGCTTGAGGTTGAGTCCCGGAAACAATGAGCAGTTCTTC	CASSLRLSPGNNEQFF
TRBV25-1	14	NA	TRBJ1-2	NA	TGTGCCAGCATCGAACTGCGGGGGCCTTATGGCTACACCTTC	CASIELRGPYGYTF
TRBV7-3	16	NA	TRBJ2-1	many	TGTGCCAGCAGCTTAACGGGAAGGGACTCCTACAATGAGCAGTTCTTC	CASSLTGRDSYNEQFF
TRBV29-1	16	NA	TRBJ1-1	many	TGCAGCGCGAGGAAGGGTCGTACCAATGGGGGAGCTGAAGCTTTCTTT	CSARKGRTNGGAEAFF
TRBV5-6	15	NA	TRBJ2-7	few	TGTGCCAGCAGCATCGGGTTTCCGAGCTCCTACGAGCAGTACTTC	CASSIGFPSSYEQYF
TRBV7-6	15	TRBD1	TRBJ1-6	many	TGTGCCAGCAGCTTGGGAGGGAGGGGGCATTCACCCCTCCACTTT	CASSLGGRGHSPLHF
TRBV7-2	16	TRBD2	TRBJ2-2	many	TGTGCCAGCAGCTTAGTAGCGGGTACGAACACCGGGGAGCTGTTTTTT	CASSLVAGTNTGELFF
TRBV20-1	13	NA	TRBJ1-1	many	TGCAGTGCTAGAGTTTCAAAGGGGACTGAAGCTTTCTTT	CSARVSKGTEAFF
TRBV5-1	17	TRBD2	TRBJ2-7	many	TGCGCCAGCAGCTCACTACAAACTAGCGGATTAGGCTACGAGCAGTACTTC	CASSSLQTSGLGYEQYF
TRBV12-3/TRBV12-4	14	NA	TRBJ2-7	many	TGTGCCAGCAGCACCAACGCCATTTCTGACGAGCAGTACTTC	CASSTNAISDEQYF
TRBV12-3/TRBV12-4	10	NA	TRBJ2-1	many	TGTGCCAGCAGTATCCATGAGCAGTTCTTC	CASSIHEQFF
TRBV9	15	NA	TRBJ2-1	many	TGTGCCAGCAGCGTAGACCGGACTACTCTGAGTGAGCAGTTCTTC	CASSVDRTTLSEQFF
TRBV15	15	TRBD1	TRBJ2-2	few	TGTGCCACCGTAGGGGGCCATGAGAACACCGGGGAGCTGTTTTTT	CATVGGHENTGELFF
TRBV29-1	13	TRBD1	TRBJ2-7	NA	TGCAGCGTCCGGGACAGGGGTTCGTACGAGCAGTACTTC	CSVRDRGSYEQYF
TRBV29-1	13	NA	TRBJ2-7	many	TGCAGCGTTGAAGATCACATAACCTACGAGCAGTACTTC	CSVEDHITYEQYF
TRBV20-1	15	NA	TRBJ2-6	many	TGCAGTGCTAGAGTTTTAGGACGAGGGGCCAACGTCCTGACTTTC	CSARVLGRGANVLTF
TRBV6-2/TRBV6-3	14	TRBD1	TRBJ1-1	NA	TGTGCCAGCAGTTCCCCCAGGGGGCTATCAGAAGCTTTCTTT	CASSSPRGLSEAFF
TRBV5-8	17	NA	TRBJ2-6	NA	TGTGCCAGCTGCTTGGCCCCCGGGGCCGGGGGGGCCAACGTCCTGACTTTC	CASCLAPGAGGANVLTF
TRBV7-2	16	NA	TRBJ2-1	many	TGTGCCAGCAGCTTAAGGGCGACAGGTGCCGAGAATGAGCAGTTCTTC	CASSLRATGAENEQFF
TRBV27	13	TRBD1	TRBJ2-5	many	TGTGCCAGCATGGACAGGGGTGAAGAGACCCAGTACTTC	CASMDRGEETQYF
TRBV7-8	15	TRBD2	TRBJ2-2	NA	TGTGCCAGCAGCTTGGGGGGAGGGCGTAGCGGGGAGCTGTTTTTT	CASSLGGGRSGELFF
TRBV20-1	14	NA	TRBJ1-5	many	TGCAGTACGGGGGGCGGATATAGCAATCAGCCCCAGCATTTT	CSTGGGYSNQPQHF
TRBV20-1	14	TRBD2	TRBJ2-7	NA	TGCAGTGCTAGAAGTCTAGCGGCCTCCTACGAGCAGTACTTC	CSARSLAASYEQYF
TRBV27	16	TRBD2	TRBJ2-3	many	TGTGCCAGCAGCCGTCCCCCGGGAGGGCCTACAGATACGCAGTATTTT	CASSRPPGGPTDTQYF
TRBV10-3	15	NA	TRBJ2-7	NA	TGTGCCATCAGTGGGGGTATGGGACTCCTTTACGAGCAGTACTTC	CAISGGMGLLYEQYF
TRBV11-2	15	TRBD2	TRBJ2-7	NA	TGTGCCAGCAGGGTAGCGGGGGGGCCCCCCTACGAGCAGTACTTC	CASRVAGGPPYEQYF